The 5 T cell receptor beta chains below were found in one sample sequenced in a study of blood T cell repertoires in COVID-19. Libraries were prepared by immunoSEQ multiplex PCR; TCRdb keeps only in-frame clonotypes and omits some of them. The sample has under 200,000 clones; almost 85% are singletons. What was sequenced was peripheral blood. These receptors originate from a man aged 18 to 35 with active or convalescent COVID-19.

The J gene is TRBJ2-2, the V gene TRBV7-9, with 7 bases identical to TRBD1. Germline CDR1 and CDR2: SEHNR and FQNEAQ (reference sequence). Trimming took 3 bases from V and 3 from J; bases not matched to a gene: 10. This CDR3 comprises 17 residues. The chain's CDR3 is CASSFRQGDIYTGELFF. CDR3 sequence (DNA): TGTGCCAGCAGCTTCCGACAGGGAGATATTTACACCGGGGAGCTGTTTTTT.

The rearrangement uses TRBV27 and TRBJ2-7; the D gene is possibly TRBD2 (5 bases). Trimming took 4 bases from V and 7 from J, leaving 20 bases between them. The germline V gene encodes CDR1 MNHEY and CDR2 SMNVEV (reference sequence). The CDR3 is 15 residues long. CDR3 in amino acids: CASSSKRNYYGEQYF. In DNA form, the CDR3 reads TGTGCCAGCAGTTCCAAGCGGAACTATTACGGAGAGCAGTACTTC.

V is TRBV7-8 and J is TRBJ2-2; D gene ambiguous. From germline, CDR1 is SGHVS and CDR2 FQNEAQ. There are 17 residues in the CDR3. Trimming removed 0 bases at V and 5 bases at J, with 16 bases between. The CDR3: CASSLAHSRVRTGELFF. The CDR3 DNA follows: TGTGCCAGCAGCTTAGCGCATAGCCGAGTTCGGACCGGGGAGCTGTTTTTT.

DNA of the CDR3: TGTGCCAGCACAGGGCCTTATAGCAATCAGCCCCAGCATTTT. This codes for CASTGPYSNQPQHF. The rearrangement uses TRBV2 and TRBJ1-5; possible D gene TRBD1, 5 bases. Trimming left V 7 bases short and J 0 bases short, with 10 bases between. The CDR3 has 14 amino acids. Germline CDR1 SNHLY, CDR2 FYNNEI.

This clone has just one count. One end of the junction varies from germline; a read error may be responsible. This CDR3 is also generated by other DNA sequences in the sample. The chain couples TRBV29-1 to TRBJ1-2, with 7 bases lining up with TRBD1. The CDR3 covers 13 residues. In germline, CDR1 is SQVTM, CDR2 ANQGSEA. For the CDR3, the DNA is TGCAGCGTCGAAGACAGGGTTAACTATGGCTACACCTTC. Amino acid sequence: CSVEDRVNYGYTF.